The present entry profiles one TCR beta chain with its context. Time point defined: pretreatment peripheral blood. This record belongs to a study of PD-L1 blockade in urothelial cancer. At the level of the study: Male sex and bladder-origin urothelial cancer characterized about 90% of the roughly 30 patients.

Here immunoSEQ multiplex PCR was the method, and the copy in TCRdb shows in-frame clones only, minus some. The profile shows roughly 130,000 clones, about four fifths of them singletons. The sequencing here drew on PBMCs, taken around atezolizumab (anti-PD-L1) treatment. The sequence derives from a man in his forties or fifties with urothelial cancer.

The CDR3 DNA reads as TGCGCCAGCAGCCAAGTCCAGGCAGCAAACACAGATACGCAGTATTTT. Translation: CASSQVQAANTDTQYF. V usage is TRBV4-1 and J usage is TRBJ2-3; D gene unclear. Per the germline V gene, CDR1 is MGHRA and CDR2 is YSYEKL. This CDR3 is 16 amino acids long. V lost 1 base and J lost 2, with 13 bases in between.